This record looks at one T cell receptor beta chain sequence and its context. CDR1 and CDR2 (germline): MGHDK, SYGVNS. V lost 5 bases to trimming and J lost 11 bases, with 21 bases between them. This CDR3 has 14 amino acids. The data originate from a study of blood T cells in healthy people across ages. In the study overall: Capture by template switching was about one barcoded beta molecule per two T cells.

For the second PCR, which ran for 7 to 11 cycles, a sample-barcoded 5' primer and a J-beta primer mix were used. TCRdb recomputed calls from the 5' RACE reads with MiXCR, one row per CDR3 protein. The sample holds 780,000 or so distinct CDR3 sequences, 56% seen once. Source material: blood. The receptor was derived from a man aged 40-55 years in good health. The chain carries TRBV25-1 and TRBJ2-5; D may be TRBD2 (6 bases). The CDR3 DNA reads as TGTGCCAGCAGTTCGCGGGATCCCCTGTGGGAGCAGTACTTC. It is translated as CASSSRDPLWEQYF.